These 25 T cell receptor beta chains came from one sample sequenced in a study of T cells in Graves' hyperthyroidism and ophthalmopathy. Amplification targeted TCR beta CDR3 regions from RNA transcripts. TCR CDR3 underwent first-round RT-PCR with the HTBI primer set. Via MiXCR, TCRdb re-called the multiplex PCR reads, giving one row per CDR3 protein. The data hold under 400,000 distinct CDR3 sequences, with 20% to 25% observed a single time. Material for sequencing was blood. These receptors were taken from a man between 50 and 59 years old with Graves' hyperthyroidism.

This clonotype was detected many times. V gene TRBV12-3 or TRBV12-4 combines with J gene TRBJ2-7; D might be TRBD2 (5 bases). The CDR3 runs 11 residues. Trimming removed 5 bases at V and 6 bases at J, with 8 bases between. CDR3 in amino acids: CASSLGVEQYF. The DNA of the CDR3 is TGTGCCAGCAGTCTCGGGGTCGAGCAGTACTTC.

This clonotype was seen more than once but under ten times. V usage is TRBV7-9 and J usage is TRBJ2-7; D is possibly TRBD2 (5 bases). The germline CDR1 and CDR2 sequences are SEHNR and FQNEAQ (reference sequence). V was shortened by 2 bases and J by 4 bases, with 12 bases between the two germline ends. The CDR3 consists of 14 residues. The CDR3 loop is CASSLTQEGYEQYF. In DNA, the CDR3 is TGTGCCAGCAGCTTAACCCAAGAGGGATACGAGCAGTACTTC.

This clonotype was found many times. The chain carries TRBV11-1 and TRBJ2-7; D remains unclear. The length of the CDR3 is 12 residues. CDR1 and CDR2 (germline): SGHAT, FQDESV (reference sequence). V was clipped by 6 bases and J by 1 base, with 7 bases between them. CDR3 residues: CASSRVSYEQYF. DNA for the CDR3: TGTGCCAGCAGTCGGGTATCCTACGAGCAGTACTTC.

This chain joins TRBV18 and TRBJ1-5; D unclear. CDR1 and CDR2 (germline): KGHSH, LQKENI. Between the trimmed V and J ends, which lost 4 bases and 5 bases, there was a span of 12 bases. The CDR3 length is 14 residues. As DNA, the CDR3 is TGTGCCAGCTCACTCCGGACGGCGTATCAGCCCCAGCATTTT. Protein product: CASSLRTAYQPQHF.

The chain has TRBV9 and TRBJ2-3, with TRBD2 matching 7 bases. CDR3 length equals 16 residues. Germline CDR1 SGDLS, CDR2 YYNGEE. V trimming: 0 bases; J trimming: 2 bases; junction bases outside the gene matches: 6. The CDR3 DNA is TGTGCCAGCAGCGTAGTAGGGACTACCTTCACAGATACGCAGTATTTT. Amino acids: CASSVVGTTFTDTQYF.

The sample holds one count of this clonotype. The chain recombines TRBV5-8 with TRBJ2-1, with a tentative D call TRBD2 (6 bases). V was cut by 7 bases and J by 7 bases, with 21 bases left in between. Germline values: CDR1 SGHTS, CDR2 YDEGEE. There are 15 residues in the CDR3. The CDR3 DNA reads TGTGCCAGCCCGAGCCGGAGCAGAAGCGGGAATGAGCAGTTCTTC. This sequence encodes CASPSRSRSGNEQFF.

This clonotype has more than one count but fewer than ten. The chain joins TRBV5-1 to TRBJ1-2; D is undetermined. V was clipped by 3 bases and J by 4 bases, with 7 bases between them. The CDR3 runs 12 residues. Germline lookup yields CDR1 SGHRS and CDR2 YFSETQ. The chain's CDR3 is CASSWSGYGYTF. The CDR3 DNA reads TGCGCCAGCAGCTGGAGCGGCTATGGCTACACCTTC.

In its sample, this clonotype was seen many times. The J gene is TRBJ1-1, the V gene TRBV11-2; 9 bases line up with TRBD1. Germline loops: CDR1 SGHAT, CDR2 FQNNGV. V was clipped by 1 base and J by 7 bases; unmatched bases: 13. The CDR3 consists of 17 residues. The CDR3 loop reads CASSLGRSGTGNDEAFF. For the CDR3, the DNA is TGTGCCAGCAGCTTAGGACGGTCCGGGACAGGGAACGATGAAGCTTTCTTT.

The chain joins TRBV7-9 to TRBJ1-5; no clear D gene. Per germline, CDR1 SEHNR and CDR2 FQNEAQ (reference sequence). This CDR3 comprises 13 residues. V was trimmed by 2 bases and J by 12 bases, leaving 14 bases between them. CDR3 nucleotides: TGTGCCAGCAGCTTAACGACGGACTCGGTCCAGCATTTT. Amino acid sequence: CASSLTTDSVQHF.

This clonotype was seen at least ten times. The gene calls are TRBV12-3 or TRBV12-4 and TRBJ1-1; D not certain. V shed 6 bases and J shed 4 bases, with 12 bases lying between them. The CDR3 loop spans 13 amino acids. CDR3 region: CASSPHGRTEAFF. The DNA of the CDR3 is TGTGCCAGCAGCCCCCACGGACGCACTGAAGCTTTCTTT.

The chain couples TRBV11-2 to TRBJ2-1; 8 bases match TRBD1. The CDR3 runs to 16 residues. V lost 3 bases, J lost 4 bases, and 8 bases stayed unmatched. Germline V gene data show CDR1 as SGHAT and CDR2 as FQNNGV. CDR3 sequence: CASSFIGTGGYNEQFF. CDR3 coding DNA: TGTGCCAGCAGCTTTATCGGGACAGGAGGTTACAATGAGCAGTTCTTC.

The rearrangement uses TRBV30 and TRBJ1-1; D might be TRBD1 (5 bases). There are 13 residues in the CDR3. CDR1 and CDR2 from the germline V gene are GTSNPN and SVGIG (reference sequence). The V end lost 6 bases, the J end lost 3 bases, and 14 bases lay between the germline ends. CDR3 coding DNA: TGTGCCTGCCTGGGGGGATCGGACACTGAAGCTTTCTTT. Translating gives CACLGGSDTEAFF. The variable domain in full, with the rest retrieved from reference TRBV30 and TRBJ1-1, is SQTIHQWPATLVQPVGSPLSLECTVEGTSNPNLYWYRQAAGRGLQLLFYSVGIGQISSEVPQNLSASRPQDRQFILSSKKLLLSDSGFYLCACLGGSDTEAFFGQGTRLTVV.

This chain links TRBV20-1 with TRBJ2-7; maybe TRBD2 (5 bases). V dropped 0 bases and J dropped 6 bases, with 15 bases sitting between them. Germline assignment: CDR1 DFQATT and CDR2 SNEGSKA (reference sequence). The CDR3 contains 14 residues. The CDR3 protein is CSARDNGGKREQYF. CDR3 in DNA: TGCAGTGCTAGAGATAACGGAGGCAAACGCGAGCAGTACTTC.

About this clonotype itself: Possible read error: a much larger clone is one base away. The chain uses TRBV12-3 or TRBV12-4 and TRBJ2-5, with 9 bases aligning to TRBD2. The CDR3 is 16 residues long. J was trimmed by 3 bases and V by 8 bases; bases with no gene match: 13. The CDR3 loop is CASGEPEASGKETQYF. CDR3 DNA sequence: TGTGCCAGCGGGGAACCGGAGGCTAGCGGGAAAGAGACCCAGTACTTC.

This clonotype was detected a few times. The chain joins TRBV9 to TRBJ2-7; D may be TRBD1 (5 bases). Germline loops: CDR1 SGDLS, CDR2 YYNGEE. Trimming removed 0 bases from V and 4 bases from J, with 11 bases in between. The CDR3 is 14 amino acids. CDR3 protein: CASSVGDGAYEQYF. Here the CDR3 DNA reads TGTGCCAGCAGCGTAGGGGATGGGGCGTACGAGCAGTACTTC.

This chain uses TRBV30 with TRBJ2-3; unclear D gene. This CDR3 is built from 12 residues. Germline V gene data show CDR1 as GTSNPN and CDR2 as SVGIG (reference sequence). With 0 bases removed from V and 3 bases from J, the gap between germline ends came to 4 bases. The CDR3 DNA sequence: TGTGCCTGGAGTGTACGGACAGATACGCAGTATTTT. Residues: CAWSVRTDTQYF.

This clonotype has more than one count but fewer than ten. The chain links TRBV10-2 to TRBJ2-2; 7 bases align to TRBD1. J lost 0 bases, V lost 10 bases, and 5 bases had no gene match. CDR3 size: 14 residues. CDR1 and CDR2 (germline): WSHSY, SAAADI. The CDR3 is CATRDRANTGELFF. The CDR3 DNA sequence: TGCGCCACCCGCGACAGGGCGAACACCGGGGAGCTGTTTTTT.

This clonotype came up a few times. V and J are TRBV20-1 and TRBJ2-3, with a possible D match to TRBD2 (5 bases). Germline assignment: CDR1 DFQATT and CDR2 SNEGSKA (reference sequence). The germline V and J ends were trimmed by 2 bases and 2 bases, with 17 bases remaining between them. The CDR3 contains 16 residues. The CDR3, as DNA: TGCAGTGCTAGAAGTCTCGCGGGCAGTTCCACAGATACGCAGTATTTT. Its translation is CSARSLAGSSTDTQYF.

This clonotype was detected ten times or more. J is TRBJ2-1 and V is TRBV7-2; either TRBD1 or TRBD2 may supply D (6 bases each). The germline CDR1 and CDR2 sequences are SGHTA and FQGNSA. CDR3 length: 15 residues. Trimming shortened V by 3 bases and J by 2 bases, and 11 bases separated the two germline ends. Here the CDR3 reads CASSFRGRAYNEQFF. CDR3 nucleotide sequence: TGTGCCAGCAGCTTCCGGGGGCGCGCCTACAATGAGCAGTTCTTC.

The chain combines TRBV19 with TRBJ1-1; TRBD1 might be the D (6 bases). V lost 6 bases and J lost 3, with 11 bases in between. CDR1 LNHDA and CDR2 SQIVND come from the germline V gene (reference sequence). The CDR3 loop spans 13 amino acids. The CDR3 DNA reads TGTGCCAGTAGGGAGGGGGTGGACACTGAAGCTTTCTTT. Translating it yields CASREGVDTEAFF. Using reference TRBV19 and TRBJ1-1 for the parts outside the CDR3, the full variable domain is DGGITQSPKYLFRKEGQNVTLSCEQNLNHDAMYWYRQDPGQGLRLIYYSQIVNDFQKGDIAEGYSVSREKKESFPLTVTSAQKNPTAFYLCASREGVDTEAFFGQGTRLTVV.

This clonotype was detected a few times. The chain couples TRBV20-1 to TRBJ2-2; TRBD2 matches at 10 bases. J was trimmed by 4 bases and V by 6 bases; bases with no gene match: 5. Germline V gives CDR1 DFQATT, CDR2 SNEGSKA (reference sequence). The CDR3 contains 14 residues. Written as DNA, the CDR3 is TGCAGTGCAAAACTAGCGGGGAGCACCGGGGAGCTGTTTTTT. It encodes CSAKLAGSTGELFF.

The V and J genes are TRBV18 and TRBJ2-2; D might be TRBD2 (6 bases). The CDR3 is 16 amino acids. Germline CDR1 and CDR2: KGHSH and LQKENI. The V and J ends lost 2 bases and 4 bases respectively, with 14 bases between them. As DNA, the CDR3 is TGTGCCAGCTCACCAACGGTCAAGGGAGGCACCGGGGAGCTGTTTTTT. Its protein product is CASSPTVKGGTGELFF.

The V gene is TRBV19, the J gene TRBJ2-2; TRBD1 agrees at 10 bases. The CDR3 length is 16 residues. V lost 8 bases to trimming and J lost 0 bases; unmatched junction nucleotides: 6. In germline, CDR1 is LNHDA, CDR2 SQIVND (reference sequence). The CDR3 DNA reads TGTGCCAGTGGGGACAGGGGCCCCGCGAACACCGGGGAGCTGTTTTTT. It encodes CASGDRGPANTGELFF.

This clonotype was seen only a few times. The rearrangement uses TRBV7-3 and TRBJ2-1; D remains unclear. Trimming pared 6 bases from V and 7 bases from J, leaving 19 bases between. CDR1 SGHTA and CDR2 FQGTGA come from the germline V gene. There are 15 residues in the CDR3. CDR3 sequence: CASRPDHRWGNEQFF. DNA for the CDR3: TGTGCCAGCAGACCGGACCACCGGTGGGGTAATGAGCAGTTCTTC.

The chain uses TRBV28 and TRBJ2-1; D may match TRBD1 or TRBD2 (6 bases each). This CDR3 region has 15 residues. The V and J ends lost 3 bases and 9 bases respectively, with 18 bases between them. From germline, CDR1 is MDHEN and CDR2 SYDVKM. CDR3 coding DNA: TGTGCCAGCAGTTTCCTGGAGGGCCGAGGGGGTGAGCAGTTCTTC. Translation: CASSFLEGRGGEQFF. Filled out from reference TRBV28 and TRBJ2-1, the complete variable domain reads DVKVTQSSRYLVKRTGEKVFLECVQDMDHENMFWYRQDPGLGLRLIYFSYDVKMKEKGDIPEGYSVSREKKERFSLILESASTNQTSMYLCASSFLEGRGGEQFFGPGTRLTVL.